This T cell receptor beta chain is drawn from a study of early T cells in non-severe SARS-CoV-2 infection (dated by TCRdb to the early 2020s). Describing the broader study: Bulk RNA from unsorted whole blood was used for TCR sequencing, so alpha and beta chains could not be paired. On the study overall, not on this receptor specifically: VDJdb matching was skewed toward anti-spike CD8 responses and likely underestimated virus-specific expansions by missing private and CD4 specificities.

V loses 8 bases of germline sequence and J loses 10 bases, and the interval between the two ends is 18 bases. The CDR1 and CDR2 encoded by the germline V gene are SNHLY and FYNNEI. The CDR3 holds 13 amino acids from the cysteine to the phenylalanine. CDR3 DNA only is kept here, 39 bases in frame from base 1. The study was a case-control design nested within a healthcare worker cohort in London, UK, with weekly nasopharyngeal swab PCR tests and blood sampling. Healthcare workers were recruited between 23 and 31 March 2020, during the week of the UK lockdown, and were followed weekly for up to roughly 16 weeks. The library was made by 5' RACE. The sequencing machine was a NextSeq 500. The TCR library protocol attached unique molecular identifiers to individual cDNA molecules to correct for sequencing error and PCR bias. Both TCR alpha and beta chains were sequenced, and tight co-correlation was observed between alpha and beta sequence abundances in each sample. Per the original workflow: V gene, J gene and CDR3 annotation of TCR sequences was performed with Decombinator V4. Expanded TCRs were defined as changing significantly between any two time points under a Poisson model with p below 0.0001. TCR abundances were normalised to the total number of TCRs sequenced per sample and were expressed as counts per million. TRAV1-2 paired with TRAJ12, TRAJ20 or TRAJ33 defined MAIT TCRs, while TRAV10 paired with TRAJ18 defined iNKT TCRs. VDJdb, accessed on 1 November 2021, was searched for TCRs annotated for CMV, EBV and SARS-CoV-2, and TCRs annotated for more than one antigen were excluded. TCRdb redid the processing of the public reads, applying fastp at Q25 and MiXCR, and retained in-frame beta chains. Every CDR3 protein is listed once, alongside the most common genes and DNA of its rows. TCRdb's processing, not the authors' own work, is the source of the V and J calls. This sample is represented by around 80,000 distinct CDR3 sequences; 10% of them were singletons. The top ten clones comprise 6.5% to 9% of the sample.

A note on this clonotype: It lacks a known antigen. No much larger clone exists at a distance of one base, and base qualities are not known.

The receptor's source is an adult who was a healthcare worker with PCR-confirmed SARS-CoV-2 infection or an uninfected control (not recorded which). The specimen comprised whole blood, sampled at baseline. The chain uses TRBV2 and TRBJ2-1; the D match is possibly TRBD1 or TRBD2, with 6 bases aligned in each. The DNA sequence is TGTGCCAGCCTGGAGGGCAGGAGGGGGGAGCAGTTCTTC. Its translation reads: CASLEGRRGEQFF.